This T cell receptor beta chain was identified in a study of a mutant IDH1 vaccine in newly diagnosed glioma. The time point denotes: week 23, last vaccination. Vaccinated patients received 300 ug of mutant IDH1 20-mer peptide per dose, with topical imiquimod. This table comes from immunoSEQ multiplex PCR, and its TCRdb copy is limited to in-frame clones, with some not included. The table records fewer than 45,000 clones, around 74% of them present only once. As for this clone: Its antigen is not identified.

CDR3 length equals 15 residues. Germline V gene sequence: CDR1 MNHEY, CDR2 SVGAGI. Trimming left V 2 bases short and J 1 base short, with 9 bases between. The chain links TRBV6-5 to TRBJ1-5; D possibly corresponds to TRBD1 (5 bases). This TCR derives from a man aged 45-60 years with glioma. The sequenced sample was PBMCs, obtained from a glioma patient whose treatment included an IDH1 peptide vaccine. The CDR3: CASSYGQGSNQPQHF. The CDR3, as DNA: TGTGCCAGCAGTTACGGGCAGGGAAGCAATCAGCCCCAGCATTTT.